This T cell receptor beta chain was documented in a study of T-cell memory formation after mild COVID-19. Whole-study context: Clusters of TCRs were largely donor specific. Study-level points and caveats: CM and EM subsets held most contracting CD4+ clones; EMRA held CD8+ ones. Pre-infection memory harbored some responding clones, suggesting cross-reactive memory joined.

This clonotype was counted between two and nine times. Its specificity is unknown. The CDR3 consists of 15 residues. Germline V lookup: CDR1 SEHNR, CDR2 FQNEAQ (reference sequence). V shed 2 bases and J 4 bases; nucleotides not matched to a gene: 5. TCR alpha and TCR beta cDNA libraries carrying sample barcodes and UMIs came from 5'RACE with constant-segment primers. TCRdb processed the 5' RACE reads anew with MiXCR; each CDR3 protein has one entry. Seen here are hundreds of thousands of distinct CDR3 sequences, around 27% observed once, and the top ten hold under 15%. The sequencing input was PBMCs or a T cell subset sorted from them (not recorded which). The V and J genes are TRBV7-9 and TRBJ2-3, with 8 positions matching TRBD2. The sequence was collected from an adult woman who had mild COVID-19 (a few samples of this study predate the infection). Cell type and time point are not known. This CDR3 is CASSLFRSGADTQYF. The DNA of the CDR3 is TGTGCCAGCAGCTTATTTCGTAGCGGGGCAGATACGCAGTATTTT.